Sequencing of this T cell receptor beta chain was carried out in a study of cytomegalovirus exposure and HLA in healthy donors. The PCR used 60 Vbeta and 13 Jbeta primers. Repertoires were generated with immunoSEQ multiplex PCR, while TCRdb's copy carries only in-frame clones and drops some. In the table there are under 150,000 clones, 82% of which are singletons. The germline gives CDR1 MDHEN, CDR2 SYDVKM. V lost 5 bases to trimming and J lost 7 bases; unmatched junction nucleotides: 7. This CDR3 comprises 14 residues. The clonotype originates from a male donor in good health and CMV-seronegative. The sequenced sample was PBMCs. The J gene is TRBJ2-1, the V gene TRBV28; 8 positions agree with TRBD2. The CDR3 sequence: CASSPQLAANEQFF. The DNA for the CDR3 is TGTGCCAGCAGTCCACAACTAGCGGCGAATGAGCAGTTCTTC.